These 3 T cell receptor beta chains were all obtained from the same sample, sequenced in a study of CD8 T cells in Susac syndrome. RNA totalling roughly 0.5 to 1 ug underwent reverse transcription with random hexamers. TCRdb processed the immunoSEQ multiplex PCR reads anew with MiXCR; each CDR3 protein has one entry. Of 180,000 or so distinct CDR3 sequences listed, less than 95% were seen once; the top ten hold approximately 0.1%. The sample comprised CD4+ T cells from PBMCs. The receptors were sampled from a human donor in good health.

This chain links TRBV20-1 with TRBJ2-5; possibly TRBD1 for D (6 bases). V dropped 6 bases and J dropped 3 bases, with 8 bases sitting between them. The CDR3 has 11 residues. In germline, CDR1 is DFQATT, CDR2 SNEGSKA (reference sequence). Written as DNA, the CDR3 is TGCAGTGCGGGGGACAAAGAGACCCAGTACTTC. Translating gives CSAGDKETQYF.

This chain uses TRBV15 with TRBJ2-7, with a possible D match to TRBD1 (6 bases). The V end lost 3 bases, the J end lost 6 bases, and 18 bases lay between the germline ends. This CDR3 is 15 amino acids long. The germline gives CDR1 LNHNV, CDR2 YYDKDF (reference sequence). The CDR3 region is CATSRTAYSGAEQYF. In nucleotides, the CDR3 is TGTGCCACCAGCAGGACAGCCTACTCAGGGGCCGAGCAGTACTTC.

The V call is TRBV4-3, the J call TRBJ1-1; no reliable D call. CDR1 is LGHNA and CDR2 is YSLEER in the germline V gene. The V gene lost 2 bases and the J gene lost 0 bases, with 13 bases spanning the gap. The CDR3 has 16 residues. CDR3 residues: CASSQLPLRLNTEAFF. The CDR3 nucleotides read TGCGCCAGCAGCCAATTACCCCTAAGATTGAACACTGAAGCTTTCTTT.